These 16 T cell receptor beta chains came from one sample sequenced in a study of T cell responses to AZD1222 COVID-19 vaccine. Some clones are missing from TCRdb's copy, which holds only in-frame ones; the method was immunoSEQ multiplex PCR. Of over 120,000 clones listed, under 95% are singletons. Sequenced material: peripheral blood, taken on day 0 of AZD1222 vaccination. Every receptor here comes from an adult in good health.

This chain connects TRBV18 to TRBJ1-2, with TRBD1 identical over 8 bases. After removal of 6 bases from V and 5 bases from J, the junction contained 8 bases not matched to a gene. This CDR3 comprises 14 residues. Germline values: CDR1 KGHSH, CDR2 LQKENI. The CDR3 bases are TGTGCCAGCTCGCCGGGGACAGGTGCTTATGGCTACACCTTC. This encodes CASSPGTGAYGYTF.

As to this clone: The sample holds other DNA sequences that translate to the same CDR3. The rearrangement joins TRBV12-3 or TRBV12-4 to TRBJ1-6, with no clear D. The CDR3 length is 12 residues. V gave up 3 bases and J gave up 9 bases, with 6 bases separating them. DNA for the CDR3: TGTGCCAGCAGTTTCCCTGGTTCACCCCTCCACTTT. Translating it yields CASSFPGSPLHF.

V gene TRBV7-2 combines with J gene TRBJ2-5, with D tentatively TRBD2 (7 bases). Trimming removed 1 base from V and 6 bases from J, with 12 bases in between. There are 14 residues in the CDR3. Germline-derived CDR1 and CDR2 are SGHTA and FQGNSA. CDR3 sequence (DNA): TGTGCCAGCAGCTTAGAACAGGGAGGGAAGACCCAGTACTTC. Protein sequence: CASSLEQGGKTQYF.

DNA of the CDR3: TGTGCCAGCAGCTTAGTGGAGACCCAGTACTTC. Translating gives CASSLVETQYF. This chain connects TRBV7-8 to TRBJ2-5; D uncertain. This CDR3 spans 11 amino acids. From germline, CDR1 is SGHVS and CDR2 FQNEAQ. V gave up 1 base and J gave up 5 bases, with 2 bases separating them.

This sequence joins TRBV4-1 and TRBJ1-1; possibly TRBD1 for D (6 bases). This CDR3 is built from 15 residues. Trimming removed 0 bases at V and 3 bases at J, with 11 bases between. Germline lookup yields CDR1 MGHRA and CDR2 YSYEKL. The CDR3 spells CASSQEGGADTEAFF. In DNA form, the CDR3 reads TGCGCCAGCAGCCAAGAGGGGGGGGCGGACACTGAAGCTTTCTTT.

V usage is TRBV7-9 and J usage is TRBJ1-3; tentatively, D is TRBD1 (6 bases). CDR3 length: 15 residues. Germline V gene sequence: CDR1 SEHNR, CDR2 FQNEAQ (reference sequence). V was shortened by 5 bases and J by 3 bases, with 14 bases between the two germline ends. CDR3 loop: CASSPRGGIGNTIYF. As DNA, the CDR3 is TGTGCCAGCAGCCCCAGGGGCGGGATTGGAAACACCATATATTTT.

The V gene is TRBV30, the J gene TRBJ1-2; the D gene is possibly TRBD1 (5 bases). The CDR3 has 17 residues. V lost 0 bases, J lost 8 bases, and 25 bases lay in between. CDR1 is GTSNPN, CDR2 SVGIG, per germline (reference sequence). The DNA of the CDR3 is TGTGCCTGGAGTGTAACCATTACCCAGATTGGGGCTTACGGCTACACCTTC. Translated: CAWSVTITQIGAYGYTF.

The chain combines TRBV19 with TRBJ1-2; 9 bases map to TRBD1. This CDR3 is 13 amino acids long. After removal of 6 bases from V and 8 bases from J, the junction contained 7 bases not matched to a gene. The germline gives CDR1 LNHDA, CDR2 SQIVND (reference sequence). CDR3 sequence reads: CASSAGTGRGYTF. The CDR3 region has the DNA TGTGCCAGTAGCGCCGGGACAGGGCGCGGCTACACCTTC.

The rearrangement uses TRBV14 and TRBJ2-4; D unclear. CDR1 is SGHDN and CDR2 is FVKESK in the germline V gene. The CDR3 loop spans 14 amino acids. V was trimmed by 4 bases and J by 6 bases, leaving 13 bases between them. The CDR3 bases are TGTGCCAGCAGCCGGTGGGGTAGGAGAAACATTCAGTACTTC. Amino acids: CASSRWGRRNIQYF.

This chain connects TRBV5-6 to TRBJ1-1; D is unclear. The V and J ends lost 0 bases and 3 bases respectively, with 18 bases between them. This CDR3 comprises 17 residues. CDR1 and CDR2 from the germline V gene are SGHDT and YYEEEE. CDR3 nucleotides: TGTGCCAGCAGCTTGGCCTTTGTGACAAGTCAGGACACTGAAGCTTTCTTT. It specifies CASSLAFVTSQDTEAFF.

The chain combines TRBV25-1 with TRBJ1-6; D unclear. V was cut by 9 bases and J by 5 bases, with 11 bases left in between. Per the germline V gene, CDR1 is MGHDK and CDR2 is SYGVNS. There are 13 residues in the CDR3. The CDR3 region is CASSERNNSPLHF. The CDR3 DNA is TGTGCCAGTTCGGAGCGAAATAATTCACCCCTCCACTTT.

V gene TRBV7-9 combines with J gene TRBJ1-2; D is possibly TRBD1 (5 bases). Trimming removed 4 bases from V and 4 bases from J, with 16 bases in between. CDR1 and CDR2 (germline): SEHNR, FQNEAQ (reference sequence). This CDR3 has 15 residues. In DNA, the CDR3 is TGTGCCAGCAGCTCTTGGAGGGGTCCGCGCTATGGCTACACCTTC. Encoded protein: CASSSWRGPRYGYTF.

CDR3 nucleotide sequence: TGTGCCAGCAGCTCCTTTAGTGAGAGGAGCTCCTACGAGCAGTACTTC. Its translation: CASSSFSERSSYEQYF. The chain links TRBV11-2 to TRBJ2-7; D gene unclear. CDR1 SGHAT and CDR2 FQNNGV come from the germline V gene. V lost 4 bases, J lost 0 bases, and 16 bases lay in between. This CDR3 has 16 amino acids.

V and J are TRBV2 and TRBJ2-3; 11 bases align to TRBD1. From germline, CDR1 is SNHLY and CDR2 FYNNEI. J lost 4 bases, V lost 6 bases, and 6 bases had no gene match. The CDR3 runs to 15 residues. CDR3: CASRPRTGGADTQYF. The DNA for the CDR3 is TGTGCCAGCAGGCCCAGGACAGGGGGCGCAGATACGCAGTATTTT.

As for this clone: Other DNA sequences from this sample encode an identical CDR3 as well. The V and J genes are TRBV6-5 and TRBJ1-3; unclear D gene. The length of the CDR3 is 13 residues. Germline CDR1 reads MNHEY; CDR2 reads SVGAGI. The V gene lost 0 bases and the J gene lost 2 bases, with 2 bases spanning the gap. This chain's CDR3 is CASSYSTGNTIYF. The CDR3 nucleotides read TGTGCCAGCAGTTACTCGACTGGAAACACCATATATTTT.

The rearrangement links TRBV4-2 to TRBJ1-3; D gene unclear. With 0 bases removed from V and 3 bases from J, the gap between germline ends came to 18 bases. This CDR3 region has 18 residues. Germline CDR1 and CDR2: LGHNA and YNFKEQ. The DNA of the CDR3 is TGTGCCAGCAGCCAAGATCTAGTACGTGCAAATAGTGGAAACACCATATATTTT. The encoded protein is CASSQDLVRANSGNTIYF.